The 3 T cell receptor beta chains below come from one sample, sequenced in a study of response to subunit inactivated influenza vaccine. Each CDR3 protein gets one entry after TCRdb re-called the RT-PCR reads with MiXCR. The sample consists of roughly 570,000 distinct CDR3 sequences, approximately 12% of them appearing once. Material: PBMCs from blood, obtained 40 to 50 days after vaccination. The receptors stem from a man aged 50 to 60 who received an inactivated influenza vaccine.

This clonotype was seen a few times. This chain connects TRBV5-1 to TRBJ2-7; 14 bases fit TRBD2. In germline, CDR1 is SGHRS, CDR2 YFSETQ. This CDR3 contains 21 residues. Trimming took 4 bases from V and 2 from J; bases not matched to a gene: 20. The CDR3 is CASSPGRSSGLAGVLTYEQYF. CDR3 nucleotide sequence: TGCGCCAGCAGCCCCGGACGGAGCTCGGGACTAGCGGGGGTACTTACCTACGAGCAGTACTTC. The variable domain in full, completed from reference TRBV5-1 and TRBJ2-7, reads KAGVTQTPRYLIKTRGQQVTLSCSPISGHRSVSWYQQTPGQGLQFLFEYFSETQRNKGNFPGRFSGRQFSNSRSEMNVSTLELGDSALYLCASSPGRSSGLAGVLTYEQYFGPGTRLTVT.

This clonotype occurred a few times. This chain uses TRBV7-2 with TRBJ2-1, with 10 bases fitting TRBD1. Per the germline V gene, CDR1 is SGHTA and CDR2 is FQGNSA. Trimming at V came to 6 bases and at J to 13 bases, leaving 9 bases not matched to a gene. This CDR3 is 13 amino acids long. DNA for the CDR3: TGTGCCAGCAGTCCCGACAGGGGGCAAGATCAGTTCTTC. This sequence encodes CASSPDRGQDQFF.

This clonotype was detected a few times. The genes are TRBV6-1 and TRBJ2-2; D may be TRBD2 (6 bases). The CDR3 totals 15 residues. The V and J ends lost 6 bases and 3 bases respectively, with 14 bases between them. In germline, CDR1 is MNHNS, CDR2 SASEGT. CDR3 DNA sequence: TGTGCCAGCAGACGTGACCCGGGGGACACCGGGGAGCTGTTTTTT. As protein: CASRRDPGDTGELFF.